Detailed here is one T cell receptor (beta chain). Its antigen is not identified. A junction end diverges from the germline sequence, so it may reflect a read error. Sequencing was performed with immunoSEQ multiplex PCR; in TCRdb, only in-frame clones are kept and a portion is missing. The repertoire consists of roughly 50,000 clones, with approximately 89% occurring once and the leading ten covering roughly a sixth. These data are taken from a study of Tregs in tolerant kidney transplant recipients. Whole-study findings and limits: For some patients, primers changed over time, blocking nucleotide-level comparison. Activated donor B cell expansion appeared to reveal the most relevant donor-specific TCRbeta repertoire. The small number of patients limits these findings pending further validation.

This CDR3 spans 12 amino acids. Germline values: CDR1 SEHNR, CDR2 FQNEAQ (reference sequence). Recipients received nonmyeloablative bone marrow transplants from related graft donors, with transient mixed chimerism. Thawed PBMCs were FACS-sorted into unstimulated CD4+CD25+CD127- regulatory T cells, CD4+CD25- non-regulatory cells, CD4 and CD8 cells. The chain recombines TRBV7-9 with TRBJ2-1, with D perhaps matching TRBD1 (6 bases). The receptor comes from a human patient who received a combined kidney and bone marrow transplant. Some T cells may trace back to the graft donor. The sequenced sample was CD8+ T cells from blood (PBMCs), obtained 12 months after the transplant. The CDR3 DNA sequence: TGTGCCAGCAGCTCCGGGGTGGGGACACCCGTCTTC. The encoded protein is CASSSGVGTPVF.